The rows below give T cell receptor beta chains drawn from one sample of a study of T cell repertoires in cytomegalovirus infection. Via MiXCR, TCRdb re-called the reads, giving one row per CDR3 protein. The table has around 530,000 distinct CDR3 sequences, 16% seen once. Sequencing input: CD8+ T cells from PBMCs. The receptor source for this set is a human donor in good health (CMV status not recorded). Some clones in this sample may be carry-over from other donors' samples. Each CDR3 is given with its conserved first and last residue. The D gene is left open where the match is weak. Expanded clones get a size class; other rows say once, few or many, or leave the size out.

d_call	v_call	j_call	clone_size	cdr3_aa	cdr3_nt
.	TRBV5-1	TRBJ2-7	.	CASSLVANEGEQYF	TGCGCCAGCAGCTTGGTGGCGAATGAGGGCGAGCAGTACTTC
.	TRBV7-9	TRBJ2-2	many	CASSLERTLNTGELFF	TGTGCCAGCAGCTTGGAGAGGACTCTGAACACCGGGGAGCTGTTTTTT
.	TRBV12-3/TRBV12-4	TRBJ1-4	many	CASSLGTVDFNEKLFF	TGTGCCAGCAGTTTAGGGACAGTGGATTTTAATGAAAAACTGTTTTTT
TRBD2	TRBV29-1	TRBJ2-7	few	CSVGGRGTSGYYEQYF	TGCAGCGTGGGGGGACGGGGGACTAGCGGTTACTACGAGCAGTACTTC
.	TRBV6-1	TRBJ1-2	many	CASSDRVLTNYGYTF	TGTGCCAGCAGTGACAGGGTGTTGACTAACTATGGCTACACCTTC
.	TRBV6-8	TRBJ1-1	.	CASSYLEGTNTEAFF	TGTGCCAGCAGTTACTTGGAGGGAACGAACACTGAAGCTTTCTTT
TRBD2	TRBV7-9	TRBJ2-5	many	CASSLASGGEQVETQYF	TGTGCCAGCAGCTTAGCTTCGGGGGGGGAGCAGGTGGAGACCCAGTACTTC
.	TRBV11-2	TRBJ2-3	many	CASSLALRGRYKGDTQYF	TGTGCCAGCAGCTTAGCGTTGCGGGGGCGTTATAAAGGCGATACGCAGTATTTT
.	TRBV12-3/TRBV12-4	TRBJ1-5	many	CASSLKGVGGNQPQHF	TGTGCCAGCAGTTTAAAGGGGGTGGGGGGCAATCAGCCCCAGCATTTT
.	TRBV15	TRBJ2-3	many	CATSRPHGTKGEDTQYF	TGTGCCACCAGCAGACCTCACGGGACGAAGGGAGAAGATACGCAGTATTTT
.	TRBV23-1	TRBJ2-3	.	CASISRGSGGGTDTQYF	TGCGCCAGCATTTCCCGGGGGTCAGGAGGGGGCACAGATACGCAGTATTTT
.	TRBV20-1	TRBJ2-1	few	CSASSVVGSYNEQFF	TGCAGTGCTTCCTCCGTTGTAGGGAGCTACAATGAGCAGTTCTTC
TRBD1	TRBV6-5	TRBJ1-1	.	CASRTGTGVTEAFF	TGTGCCAGCCGCACCGGGACAGGGGTGACTGAAGCTTTCTTT
TRBD1	TRBV27	TRBJ1-1	many	CASRTGGVEAFF	TGTGCCAGCAGGACAGGGGGGGTTGAAGCTTTCTTT
.	TRBV20-1	TRBJ2-7	.	CSARQSSYEQYF	TGCAGTGCTAGACAGTCGTCCTACGAGCAGTACTTC
.	TRBV28	TRBJ1-5	many	CASNPRGARPQHF	TGTGCCAGCAACCCCCGAGGGGCGCGGCCCCAGCATTTT
TRBD1	TRBV5-6	TRBJ1-1	many	CASSFQGANTEAFF	TGTGCCAGCAGCTTTCAGGGGGCGAACACTGAAGCTTTCTTT
.	TRBV2	TRBJ2-1	many	CASSEWGSRGNEQFF	TGTGCCAGCAGTGAATGGGGGAGCCGCGGGAATGAGCAGTTCTTC
TRBD2	TRBV29-1	TRBJ2-7	many	CSVVSGDQYF	TGCAGCGTTGTGAGCGGGGACCAGTACTTC
.	TRBV20-1	TRBJ1-4	many	CSARAGLDEKLFF	TGCAGTGCTAGAGCTGGGTTGGATGAAAAACTGTTTTTT
.	TRBV12-3/TRBV12-4	TRBJ2-3	many	CASSSPWADTQYF	TGTGCCAGCAGCTCCCCATGGGCAGATACGCAGTATTTT
TRBD2	TRBV7-8	TRBJ2-5	many	CASSSRLAGGPGYETQYF	TGTGCCAGCAGCTCGCGCCTAGCGGGAGGGCCTGGGTACGAGACCCAGTACTTC
.	TRBV28	TRBJ1-2	.	CASSLGTAAGYTF	TGTGCCAGCAGTTTAGGGACGGCGGCTGGCTACACCTTC
.	TRBV19	TRBJ1-5	.	CASSIGLQPQHF	TGTGCCAGTAGTATAGGGCTTCAGCCCCAGCATTTT
.	TRBV11-2	TRBJ1-6	few	CASSLEQWSPLHF	TGTGCCAGCAGCTTAGAACAATGGTCACCCCTCCACTTT
.	TRBV27	TRBJ2-1	many	CASSSGWGVDEQFF	TGTGCCAGCAGTTCGGGATGGGGCGTCGATGAGCAGTTCTTC
.	TRBV5-1	TRBJ2-3	many	CASSPPGREYTDTQYF	TGCGCCAGCAGCCCGCCGGGTCGAGAGTACACAGATACGCAGTATTTT
.	TRBV7-6	TRBJ2-3	many	CASSSQGEGTDTQYF	TGTGCCAGCAGCTCACAGGGAGAGGGTACAGATACGCAGTATTTT
TRBD1	TRBV6-6	TRBJ1-4	few	CASSYRQGEEKLFF	TGTGCCAGCAGTTACAGGCAGGGGGAGGAAAAACTGTTTTTT
.	TRBV6-5	TRBJ1-6	many	CASSRLLDNSPLHF	TGTGCCAGCAGTCGACTACTGGATAATTCACCCCTCCACTTT
TRBD1	TRBV12-5	TRBJ1-2	many	CASGLGYRGSYGYTF	TGTGCTAGTGGTTTGGGTTACAGGGGCTCCTATGGCTACACCTTC
.	TRBV6-1	TRBJ2-7	many	CASSELQGLTYEQYF	TGTGCCAGCAGTGAACTACAGGGCCTTACTTACGAGCAGTACTTC
.	TRBV6-6	TRBJ1-1	.	CASSPALTVAFF	TGTGCCAGCAGTCCCGCCCTCACTGTAGCTTTCTTT
TRBD1	TRBV6-1	TRBJ2-5	many	CASNRGQAGETQYF	TGTGCCAGCAACCGAGGACAGGCCGGGGAGACCCAGTACTTC
TRBD1	TRBV7-2	TRBJ1-5	many	CASSSGTGVLQPQHF	TGTGCCAGCAGTTCCGGGACAGGGGTCCTTCAGCCCCAGCATTTT
.	TRBV6-1	TRBJ2-7	few	CASSEPTATYEQYF	TGTGCCAGCAGTGAACCGACTGCAACCTACGAGCAGTACTTC
.	TRBV11-2	TRBJ2-1	.	CASSLDWTENEQFF	TGTGCCAGCAGCTTAGACTGGACAGAGAATGAGCAGTTCTTC
TRBD2	TRBV13	TRBJ2-5	.	CASSFRLAGQETQYF	TGTGCCAGCAGCTTTCGACTAGCGGGGCAAGAGACCCAGTACTTC
TRBD1	TRBV7-9	TRBJ2-3	few	CASSFTGGRTDTQYF	TGTGCCAGCAGCTTTACAGGGGGGCGCACAGATACGCAGTATTTT
.	TRBV27	TRBJ1-5	.	CASTSSSRSNQPQHF	TGTGCCAGCACCTCTAGTTCCCGTAGCAATCAGCCCCAGCATTTT
.	TRBV7-9	TRBJ2-1	many	CASSFFVGGPHNEQFF	TGTGCCAGCAGCTTTTTTGTGGGGGGGCCCCACAATGAGCAGTTCTTC
.	TRBV7-8	TRBJ1-1	many	CASSIGTANTEAFF	TGTGCCAGCAGCATCGGGACGGCGAACACTGAAGCTTTCTTT
TRBD1	TRBV6-6	TRBJ2-1	many	CASSSGTGTISYNEQFF	TGTGCCAGCAGCTCCGGGACAGGGACTATCTCCTACAATGAGCAGTTCTTC
TRBD2	TRBV28	TRBJ2-1	many	CASSFLGLAGVGNEQFF	TGTGCCAGCAGTTTCCTGGGACTAGCGGGAGTGGGCAATGAGCAGTTCTTC
.	TRBV11-2	TRBJ1-1	.	CASSLSGQPNTEAFF	TGTGCCAGCAGCCTGAGTGGACAGCCGAACACTGAAGCTTTCTTT
.	TRBV4-1	TRBJ1-1	.	CASSQARSTEAFF	TGCGCCAGCAGCCAAGCCAGGAGCACTGAAGCTTTCTTT
TRBD2	TRBV6-2/TRBV6-3	TRBJ2-7	many	CASSFPGLENPYEQYF	TGTGCCAGCAGTTTCCCAGGACTAGAGAATCCCTACGAGCAGTACTTC
TRBD1	TRBV5-6	TRBJ2-7	few	CASSLGTGSREQYF	TGTGCCAGCAGCTTGGGGACAGGGTCGCGGGAGCAGTACTTC
.	TRBV12-3/TRBV12-4	TRBJ1-3	many	CAAGWGGSGNTIYF	TGTGCCGCCGGGTGGGGTGGTAGTGGAAACACCATATATTTT
.	TRBV6-1	TRBJ2-2	many	CASSDRGNTGELFF	TGTGCCAGCAGTGACAGGGGGAACACCGGGGAGCTGTTTTTT
.	TRBV7-9	TRBJ2-7	many	CASSSGQNYEQYF	TGTGCCAGCAGCTCAGGACAAAATTACGAGCAGTACTTC
.	TRBV15	TRBJ2-7	few	CATSPRGPSYEQYF	TGTGCCACCAGCCCGAGGGGACCCTCCTACGAGCAGTACTTC
TRBD1	TRBV27	TRBJ2-7	.	CASSSPTGYYEQYF	TGTGCCAGCAGTTCACCGACAGGGTACTACGAGCAGTACTTC
.	TRBV2	TRBJ2-6	many	CASSGMPTDSGANVLTF	TGTGCCAGCAGTGGAATGCCCACAGACTCTGGGGCCAACGTCCTGACTTTC
TRBD1	TRBV7-9	TRBJ2-7	many	CASSSRDSRSYEQYF	TGTGCCAGCAGCTCCCGGGACAGTCGCTCCTACGAGCAGTACTTC